Listed below are T cell receptor beta chains from one sample, sequenced in a study of T cell responses to AZD1222 COVID-19 vaccine. Using immunoSEQ multiplex PCR, the repertoire was profiled, and TCRdb retains in-frame clones only, with some absent. The sample contains over 100,000 clones, 70% to 90% of which appear only once. The sample was peripheral blood, taken on day 0 of AZD1222 vaccination. These receptors were obtained from an adult in good health. Both conserved end residues are part of each CDR3. The D gene is left open where the match is weak. Not all rows give a size; the values are once, few, many and, for expanded clones, a class.

j_call d_call clone_size v_call cdr3_aa cdr3_nt
TRBJ2-2 . once TRBV7-9 CASSTEGAQIGELFF TGTGCCAGCAGCACGGAGGGGGCGCAAATCGGGGAGCTGTTTTTT
TRBJ2-1 TRBD2 . TRBV7-9 CASRTSGGYNEQFF TGTGCCAGCAGAACTAGCGGGGGATACAATGAGCAGTTCTTC
TRBJ2-1 TRBD2 once TRBV5-4 CASSDGRSSGYNEQFF TGTGCCAGCAGCGACGGGAGGAGTAGCGGTTACAATGAGCAGTTCTTC
TRBJ2-3 . . TRBV11-2 CASSLDPTANTQYF TGTGCCAGCAGCTTAGACCCGACGGCCAATACGCAGTATTTT
TRBJ2-2 TRBD1 . TRBV30 CAWGSTGVQAGELFF TGTGCCTGGGGCTCTACAGGGGTTCAGGCCGGGGAGCTGTTTTTT
TRBJ1-1 . . TRBV6-6 CASSPLSQNTEAFF TGTGCCAGCAGCCCCTTAAGCCAGAACACTGAAGCTTTCTTT
TRBJ2-6 TRBD1 . TRBV6-1 CASSGWTGAAGANVLTF TGTGCCAGCAGTGGGTGGACAGGGGCGGCTGGGGCCAACGTCCTGACTTTC
TRBJ2-1 TRBD2 . TRBV2 CASSELGGRYNEQFF TGTGCCAGCAGTGAATTGGGCGGGAGGTACAATGAGCAGTTCTTC
TRBJ2-6 . . TRBV10-1 CASSETIHGTHSGANVLTF TGCGCCAGCAGTGAGACTATTCACGGGACCCACTCTGGGGCCAACGTCCTGACTTTC
TRBJ2-1 TRBD2 once TRBV11-3 CASSTGLAGRAYNEQFF TGTGCCAGCAGCACGGGACTAGCGGGACGCGCGTACAATGAGCAGTTCTTC
TRBJ1-4 TRBD1 . TRBV6-5 CASREGARNEKLFF TGTGCCAGCAGGGAGGGGGCGCGGAATGAAAAACTGTTTTTT
TRBJ2-7 TRBD2 . TRBV5-4 CASSGGLASYEQYF TGTGCCAGCAGTGGTGGACTAGCGAGCTACGAGCAGTACTTC
TRBJ1-2 . few TRBV20-1 CSASTEDYGYTF TGCAGTGCTAGTACGGAGGACTATGGCTACACCTTC
TRBJ1-5 . . TRBV7-9 CASSSTGPNQPQHF TGTGCCAGCAGCTCCACAGGGCCCAATCAGCCCCAGCATTTT
TRBJ1-3 . . TRBV7-2 CASSQSTGLGGNTIYF TGTGCCAGCAGCCAATCTACAGGGTTGGGTGGAAACACCATATATTTT
TRBJ1-1 . . TRBV7-2 CASLKGPRAFF TGTGCCAGCCTAAAGGGGCCACGGGCTTTCTTT
TRBJ1-5 . . TRBV4-2 CASSSSQADQPQHF TGTGCCAGCAGCTCATCCCAGGCGGATCAGCCCCAGCATTTT
TRBJ1-2 TRBD1 . TRBV7-2 CASSPGGGNYGYTF TGTGCCAGCAGCCCAGGGGGCGGGAACTATGGCTACACCTTC
TRBJ1-5 . . TRBV19 CASKMAEWGTDQPQHF TGTGCCAGTAAGATGGCGGAATGGGGGACCGATCAGCCCCAGCATTTT
TRBJ1-2 . . TRBV9 CASSVAVRPQESGYTF TGTGCCAGCAGCGTAGCTGTTAGGCCCCAGGAGAGCGGCTACACCTTC